The 32 T cell receptor beta chains below were found in one sample sequenced in a study of blood T cell repertoires in COVID-19. TCRdb's table, derived via immunoSEQ multiplex PCR, lists solely in-frame clones and lacks some. The data show roughly 93,000 clones, roughly 80% seen once. What was sequenced was peripheral blood. The receptors shown here come from a woman older than 75 with acute or convalescent COVID-19.

The genes are TRBV7-9 and TRBJ1-1, with a possible D match to TRBD1 (6 bases). The CDR3 loop spans 12 amino acids. CDR1 SEHNR and CDR2 FQNEAQ come from the germline V gene (reference sequence). V lost 6 bases and J lost 13, with 18 bases in between. The DNA of the CDR3 is TGTGCCAGCAGTCAGGAGTCAGGGGTAATTTTCTTT. This sequence encodes CASSQESGVIFF.

The genes are TRBV30 and TRBJ2-1; TRBD2 matches at 9 bases. The CDR3 contains 15 residues. CDR1 and CDR2 from the germline V gene are GTSNPN and SVGIG (reference sequence). The ends lost 0 bases at V and 4 bases at J; junction bases unmatched: 4. CDR3: CAWSVLAGPYNEQFF. The CDR3 DNA sequence: TGTGCCTGGAGTGTACTAGCGGGTCCTTACAATGAGCAGTTCTTC.

The chain carries TRBV10-1 and TRBJ2-5, with 12 bases matching TRBD2. The CDR3 has 18 amino acids. With 6 bases clipped from V and 1 base from J, the junction kept 12 bases outside the gene matches. CDR1 and CDR2 (germline): WNHNN, SYGVQD (reference sequence). CDR3 amino acids: CASSPTSGGRQSQETQYF. CDR3 bases: TGCGCCAGCAGCCCGACTAGCGGGGGCCGACAATCCCAAGAGACCCAGTACTTC.

In nucleotides, the CDR3 is TGTGCCAGCAGCCGTCAGCGAGGAAGAAGCACTGAAGCTTTCTTT. Its translation: CASSRQRGRSTEAFF. The rearrangement uses TRBV14 and TRBJ1-1; D unresolved. Germline CDR1 reads SGHDN; CDR2 reads FVKESK. This CDR3 comprises 15 residues. The V gene lost 4 bases and the J gene lost 4 bases, with 16 bases spanning the gap.

The V gene is TRBV5-1, the J gene TRBJ1-1; tentative D call: TRBD1 (5 bases). V lost 6 bases and J lost 1, with 19 bases in between. Germline V gives CDR1 SGHRS, CDR2 YFSETQ. The CDR3 runs 16 residues. The CDR3 DNA sequence: TGCGCCAGCACCCCGGCGGCAGGGCAAGAGAACACTGAAGCTTTCTTT. This translates into CASTPAAGQENTEAFF.

The V call is TRBV6-2 or TRBV6-3, the J call TRBJ1-4; TRBD1 matches 7 bases. Germline loops: CDR1 MNHEY, CDR2 SVGEGT. The CDR3 runs to 13 residues. J lost 7 bases, V lost 5 bases, and 4 bases had no gene match. CDR3 nucleotide sequence: TGTGCCAGCAGTATACGACAGGGTGAAAAACTGTTTTTT. This encodes CASSIRQGEKLFF.

The chain joins TRBV9 to TRBJ1-2, with TRBD1 identical over 7 bases. CDR3 length equals 14 residues. V dropped 3 bases and J dropped 7; count of bases not matched to a gene: 9. CDR1 and CDR2 from the germline V gene are SGDLS and YYNGEE. The CDR3 nucleotides read TGTGCCAGCAGCGATAGACAGGGTTCGGTTGGCTACACCTTC. This encodes CASSDRQGSVGYTF.

The J gene is TRBJ1-2, the V gene TRBV28, with D tentatively TRBD1 (5 bases). There are 12 residues in the CDR3. V shed 7 bases and J shed 7 bases, with 13 bases lying between them. Germline V gives CDR1 MDHEN, CDR2 SYDVKM. The CDR3 sequence is CASNRQGGGYTF. The CDR3 DNA reads as TGTGCCAGCAACCGCCAGGGAGGTGGCTACACCTTC.

The V and J genes are TRBV28 and TRBJ1-4, with D possibly being TRBD1 (6 bases). Germline lookup yields CDR1 MDHEN and CDR2 SYDVKM. The V end was cut by 7 bases, the J end by 1 base, with 19 bases between. The CDR3 spans 17 residues. CDR3 nucleotides: TGTGCCAGCACTGGGGCAGGGGTAATGGTAACTAATGAAAAACTGTTTTTT. This sequence encodes CASTGAGVMVTNEKLFF.

This clone appeared a few times. The chain recombines TRBV27 with TRBJ2-1, with no clear D. Trimming pared 6 bases from V and 8 bases from J, leaving 8 bases between. The length of the CDR3 is 11 residues. Germline V gene lookup returns CDR1 MNHEY and CDR2 SMNVEV (reference sequence). The CDR3 DNA reads TGTGCCAGCAGCCACCGGGATGAGCAGTTCTTC. Translation: CASSHRDEQFF.

CDR3 amino acids: CASSYTYGQGLYGYTF. The CDR3 DNA is TGTGCCAGCAGTTACACCTATGGGCAGGGACTCTATGGCTACACCTTC. The chain has TRBV6-5 and TRBJ1-2, with a weak D call TRBD1 (5 bases). CDR1 and CDR2 from the germline V gene are MNHEY and SVGAGI. The CDR3 loop spans 16 amino acids. Trimming shortened V by 2 bases and J by 4 bases, and 17 bases separated the two germline ends.

This clone was observed a handful of times. The CDR3 protein is CASSQEGHGGVRYGYTF. As DNA, the CDR3 is TGCGCCAGCAGCCAAGAAGGTCACGGGGGTGTTAGGTATGGCTACACCTTC. The chain employs TRBV4-1 and TRBJ1-2; possibly TRBD1 for D (5 bases). Germline V lookup: CDR1 MGHRA, CDR2 YSYEKL. The V end was cut by 0 bases, the J end by 5 bases, with 19 bases between. The CDR3 length is 17 residues.

In this sample, this clone turned up once. The chain couples TRBV9 to TRBJ1-6; TRBD1 matches 7 bases. Germline CDR1 and CDR2: SGDLS and YYNGEE. This CDR3 contains 14 residues. The V and J ends lost 3 bases and 8 bases, in that order; junction bases with no gene match: 5. CDR3: CASSAGDSYSPLHF. The CDR3 nucleotides read TGTGCCAGCAGCGCCGGGGACAGCTATTCACCCCTCCACTTT.

This clone was seen only a few times. J is TRBJ1-3 and V is TRBV27; D gene ambiguous. The V end was cut by 6 bases, the J end by 0 bases, with 9 bases between. The CDR3 extends over 14 amino acids. CDR1 is MNHEY and CDR2 is SMNVEV in the germline V gene (reference sequence). Written as DNA, the CDR3 is TGTGCCAGCAGGGGCGGGAACTCTGGAAACACCATATATTTT. It codes for CASRGGNSGNTIYF.

CDR3 sequence: CASRGSLNTEAFF. The CDR3 nucleotides read TGCGCCAGCAGGGGCAGTTTGAACACTGAAGCTTTCTTT. This sequence joins TRBV5-1 and TRBJ1-1; D ambiguous. The CDR3 loop spans 13 amino acids. Trimming cost V 5 bases and J 0 bases, with 8 bases left between them. CDR1 is SGHRS and CDR2 is YFSETQ in the germline V gene.

Comments on this clone: The same CDR3 arises from other DNA sequences in this sample as well. The gene calls are TRBV2 and TRBJ1-5; a weak D match, TRBD1 (6 bases). CDR3 length: 13 amino acids. Germline CDR1 is SNHLY and CDR2 is FYNNEI. The V gene lost 4 bases and the J gene lost 3 bases, with 7 bases spanning the gap. CDR3 region: CASSGQANQPQHF. The CDR3 DNA reads TGTGCCAGCAGTGGACAGGCCAATCAGCCCCAGCATTTT.

V gene TRBV12-3 or TRBV12-4 combines with J gene TRBJ2-1; D ambiguous. The CDR3 sequence is 13 residues long. The germline V and J ends were trimmed by 5 bases and 9 bases, with 14 bases remaining between them. The CDR3 loop reads CASSNLWRSEQFF. The CDR3 region has the DNA TGTGCCAGCAGTAATCTTTGGCGGAGTGAGCAGTTCTTC.

This clone was found a few times. The chain links TRBV5-4 to TRBJ2-3, with 9 bases aligning to TRBD2. With 0 bases clipped from V and 5 bases from J, the junction kept 10 bases outside the gene matches. The V gene's germline CDR1 is SGHNT and CDR2 YYREEE (reference sequence). The CDR3 is 17 amino acids. Here the CDR3 DNA reads TGTGCCAGCAGCTTGGCGGCGGGGGGGCTGAGGAGAGATACGCAGTATTTT. Translated: CASSLAAGGLRRDTQYF.

The chain joins TRBV11-2 to TRBJ2-3, with TRBD2 as a possible D gene (6 bases). Germline lookup yields CDR1 SGHAT and CDR2 FQNNGV. With 2 bases removed from V and 1 base from J, the gap between germline ends came to 16 bases. This CDR3 has 17 residues. The CDR3 DNA sequence: TGTGCCAGCAGCTTACGCGGGGCACAGTGGGGCACAGATACGCAGTATTTT. Translated: CASSLRGAQWGTDTQYF.

J is TRBJ2-5 and V is TRBV7-9; perhaps TRBD1 as D (5 bases). The germline gives CDR1 SEHNR, CDR2 FQNEAQ (reference sequence). With 5 bases removed from V and 5 bases from J, the gap between germline ends came to 15 bases. The CDR3 length is 14 residues. CDR3 nucleotide sequence: TGTGCCAGCAGCCAAACCCAAGGGGTGGAGACCCAGTACTTC. As protein: CASSQTQGVETQYF.

V and J are TRBV5-5 and TRBJ2-3; D is unresolved. The germline V and J ends were trimmed by 4 bases and 2 bases, with 11 bases remaining between them. This CDR3 is built from 14 residues. The germline CDR1 and CDR2 sequences are SGHKS and YYEKEE (reference sequence). CDR3 nucleotides: TGTGCCAGCAGCCTTGACTTTCTCACAGATACGCAGTATTTT. It yields the protein CASSLDFLTDTQYF.

The chain has TRBV2 and TRBJ1-3; 7 bases match TRBD1. V dropped 6 bases and J dropped 2; count of bases not matched to a gene: 4. The CDR3 totals 14 residues. Germline V lookup: CDR1 SNHLY, CDR2 FYNNEI. The CDR3 protein is CASREGQPGNTIYF. CDR3 coding DNA: TGTGCCAGCAGAGAGGGACAGCCTGGAAACACCATATATTTT.

This chain joins TRBV5-1 and TRBJ2-3, with D maybe TRBD1 (5 bases). CDR3 length: 14 amino acids. V shed 6 bases and J shed 1 base, with 12 bases lying between them. Germline assignment: CDR1 SGHRS and CDR2 YFSETQ. CDR3: CASTFSQGTDTQYF. DNA of the CDR3: TGCGCCAGCACCTTTTCACAGGGCACAGATACGCAGTATTTT.

The chain uses TRBV6-5 and TRBJ1-4, with TRBD1 as a possible D gene (6 bases). Trimming cost V 6 bases and J 6 bases, with 14 bases left between them. The CDR3 sequence is 14 residues long. Per the germline V gene, CDR1 is MNHEY and CDR2 is SVGAGI. The DNA of the CDR3 is TGTGCCAGCAGGAAGGACAGAGGCGATGAAAAACTGTTTTTT. Its translation is CASRKDRGDEKLFF.

This clone was found once. The chain has TRBV3-1 (or the pseudogene TRBV3-2) and TRBJ2-5, with 8 bases matching TRBD2. The germline CDR1 and CDR2 sequences are LGHDT and YNNKEL (reference sequence). V trimming: 7 bases; J trimming: 5 bases; junction bases outside the gene matches: 9. The CDR3 is 14 amino acids. CDR3 region: CASTLRGGMETQYF. The CDR3 nucleotides are TGTGCCAGCACCCTCCGGGGGGGCATGGAGACCCAGTACTTC.

The rearrangement links TRBV6-5 to TRBJ2-2, with TRBD1 matching over 8 bases. Trimming removed 6 bases from V and 1 base from J; junction bases left unmatched: 1. In germline, CDR1 is MNHEY, CDR2 SVGAGI. CDR3 size: 14 residues. CDR3 residues: CASRDRVNTGELFF. The CDR3 bases are TGTGCCAGCAGGGACAGGGTGAACACCGGGGAGCTGTTTTTT.

This chain uses TRBV5-1 with TRBJ2-2, with a weak D call TRBD1 (5 bases). The V and J ends lost 1 base and 0 bases respectively, with 10 bases between them. Germline CDR1 is SGHRS and CDR2 is YFSETQ. The CDR3 consists of 16 residues. DNA for the CDR3: TGCGCCAGCAGCTTGAGTGGGGCGGCGAACACCGGGGAGCTGTTTTTT. Protein sequence: CASSLSGAANTGELFF. Full variable domain (remainder filled in from reference TRBV5-1 and TRBJ2-2): KAGVTQTPRYLIKTRGQQVTLSCSPISGHRSVSWYQQTPGQGLQFLFEYFSETQRNKGNFPGRFSGRQFSNSRSEMNVSTLELGDSALYLCASSLSGAANTGELFFGEGSRLTVL.

This clone was counted only a few times. This rearrangement joins TRBV5-1 to TRBJ2-5; 9 bases agree with TRBD2. Trimming cost V 5 bases and J 4 bases; bases outside gene matches: 12. The CDR3 loop spans 16 amino acids. Germline CDR1 and CDR2: SGHRS and YFSETQ. CDR3 sequence (DNA): TGCGCCAGCAGGCCCGAAGCGGGGGGCAGGAGAGAGACCCAGTACTTC. Its protein is CASRPEAGGRRETQYF.

The V and J genes are TRBV2 and TRBJ2-5; 7 bases match TRBD2. CDR1 is SNHLY and CDR2 is FYNNEI in the germline V gene. Unmatched junction bases numbered 10, after V lost 2 bases and J lost 7 bases. CDR3 length: 15 amino acids. The DNA for the CDR3 is TGTGCCAGCAGTGAATATCGGAGGGCGGGAGTGACCCAGTACTTC. Its translation: CASSEYRRAGVTQYF.

This chain joins TRBV4-1 and TRBJ1-1; 7 bases agree with TRBD1. CDR1 MGHRA and CDR2 YSYEKL come from the germline V gene. This CDR3 has 18 amino acids. V gave up 2 bases and J gave up 1 base; unmatched junction bases: 13. CDR3 sequence reads: CASSQIGLTGTANTEAFF. The CDR3 DNA follows: TGCGCCAGCAGCCAAATTGGCCTGACCGGGACAGCGAACACTGAAGCTTTCTTT.

This clone occurred once. CDR3 DNA sequence: TGTGCCAGCAGCGTAGGAGCGGGGGGGCCCTCCTACAATGAGCAGTTCTTC. Amino acids: CASSVGAGGPSYNEQFF. V gene TRBV9 combines with J gene TRBJ2-1; 10 nucleotides line up with TRBD2. The CDR3 consists of 17 residues. The V gene's germline CDR1 is SGDLS and CDR2 YYNGEE. The ends lost 0 bases at V and 0 bases at J; junction bases unmatched: 3.

This clone was seen a few times. The chain couples TRBV2 to TRBJ2-2; TRBD1 agrees at 8 bases. The ends lost 7 bases at V and 5 bases at J; junction bases unmatched: 9. The CDR3 spans 15 residues. Germline CDR1 is SNHLY and CDR2 is FYNNEI. CDR3 sequence (DNA): TGTGCCAGCACCTCCGGACAGGGTCGGACCGGGGAGCTGTTTTTT. It encodes CASTSGQGRTGELFF. The complete variable domain, with remaining parts taken from reference TRBV2 and TRBJ2-2, reads EPEVTQTPSHQVTQMGQEVILRCVPISNHLYFYWYRQILGQKVEFLVSFYNNEISEKSEIFDDQFSVERPDGSNFTLKIRSTKLEDSAMYFCASTSGQGRTGELFFGEGSRLTVL.